Each of the 9 T cell receptor beta chains below was sequenced from the same sample in a study of cytomegalovirus exposure and HLA in healthy donors. The PCR used 60 Vbeta and 13 Jbeta primers. The method was immunoSEQ multiplex PCR; TCRdb's version includes in-frame clones alone and lacks a portion of them. Of around 130,000 clones in the sample, approximately 80% were seen once. What was sequenced was PBMCs. These receptors were obtained from a man aged 18 to 29 in good health and CMV-seronegative.

The chain combines TRBV5-8 with TRBJ2-5; D not resolved. Trimming left V 9 bases short and J 5 bases short, with 11 bases between. Looked up from germline, CDR1 is SGHTS and CDR2 is YDEGEE. The CDR3 totals 11 residues. In DNA, the CDR3 is TGTGCCACCTCATCTACGGAGACCCAGTACTTC. Translated: CATSSTETQYF.

The chain has TRBV5-4 and TRBJ2-1, with 12 bases matching TRBD2. There are 17 residues in the CDR3. Trimming cost V 1 base and J 5 bases; bases outside gene matches: 7. Per germline, CDR1 SGHNT and CDR2 YYREEE (reference sequence). CDR3 in amino acids: CASSLPSGGAGNNEQFF. The CDR3 DNA follows: TGTGCCAGCAGCTTGCCTAGCGGGGGGGCCGGGAACAATGAGCAGTTCTTC. Using reference TRBV5-4 and TRBJ2-1 for the parts outside the CDR3, the full variable domain is ETGVTQSPTHLIKTRGQQVTLRCSSQSGHNTVSWYQQALGQGPQFIFQYYREEENGRGNFPPRFSGLQFPNYSSELNVNALELDDSALYLCASSLPSGGAGNNEQFFGPGTRLTVL.

The rearrangement links TRBV30 to TRBJ1-5; D is ambiguous. The ends were cut back, 2 bases at V and 2 bases at J, with 7 bases in the middle. Germline CDR1 is GTSNPN and CDR2 is SVGIG (reference sequence). The CDR3 has 13 amino acids. CDR3 coding DNA: TGTGCCTGGAGTATAGAGGGCAATCAGCCCCAGCATTTT. Protein sequence: CAWSIEGNQPQHF. The complete variable domain, with remaining parts taken from reference TRBV30 and TRBJ1-5, reads SQTIHQWPATLVQPVGSPLSLECTVEGTSNPNLYWYRQAAGRGLQLLFYSVGIGQISSEVPQNLSASRPQDRQFILSSKKLLLSDSGFYLCAWSIEGNQPQHFGDGTRLSIL.

The chain carries TRBV7-9 and TRBJ1-2, with D unresolved. This CDR3 is 13 amino acids long. Deletions cut 3 bases from V and 4 bases from J, with 9 bases between. The germline gives CDR1 SEHNR, CDR2 FQNEAQ (reference sequence). CDR3 in DNA: TGTGCCAGCAGCTTCACAGAGACCTATGGCTACACCTTC. Protein sequence: CASSFTETYGYTF. Complete variable domain (other parts from reference TRBV7-9 and TRBJ1-2): DTGVSQNPRHKITKRGQNVTFRCDPISEHNRLYWYRQTLGQGPEFLTYFQNEAQLEKSRLLSDRFSAERPKGSFSTLEIQRTEQGDSAMYLCASSFTETYGYTFGSGTRLTVV.

This clone has just a few counts. The J gene is TRBJ1-2, the V gene TRBV5-1; the match to TRBD1 covers 8 bases. Germline V lookup: CDR1 SGHRS, CDR2 YFSETQ. This CDR3 is 14 amino acids long. V lost 2 bases and J lost 8; bases outside the gene matches: 8. The DNA of the CDR3 is TGCGCCAGCAGCTTCGCAGGGGGCGCGAGGGGCTACACCTTC. The encoded protein is CASSFAGGARGYTF.

The V and J genes are TRBV4-3 and TRBJ1-2, with 10 bases identical to TRBD1. Germline CDR1 LGHNA, CDR2 YSLEER. The CDR3 totals 15 residues. Trimming at V came to 2 bases and at J to 8 bases, leaving 8 bases not matched to a gene. CDR3 in DNA: TGCGCCAGCAGCCAAACTGACAGGGGGCCAAAGGGCTACACCTTC. It codes for CASSQTDRGPKGYTF.

This chain uses TRBV5-1 with TRBJ2-1; 9 nucleotides agree with TRBD2. The CDR3 length is 15 residues. The V gene's germline CDR1 is SGHRS and CDR2 YFSETQ. V shed 4 bases and J 0 bases; nucleotides not matched to a gene: 2. CDR3 protein: CASSVSGGSYNEQFF. CDR3 nucleotide sequence: TGCGCCAGCAGCGTTAGCGGGGGCTCCTACAATGAGCAGTTCTTC.

The chain combines TRBV7-9 with TRBJ2-7, with D perhaps matching TRBD1 (6 bases). V lost 5 bases and J lost 0, with 11 bases in between. CDR3 length: 14 residues. The germline gives CDR1 SEHNR, CDR2 FQNEAQ (reference sequence). The CDR3 DNA follows: TGTGCCAGCAGCCCCGCGGACAGCTCCTACGAGCAGTACTTC. It encodes CASSPADSSYEQYF.

The V and J genes are TRBV28 and TRBJ2-7; tentatively, D is TRBD2 (6 bases). CDR1 and CDR2 from the germline V gene are MDHEN and SYDVKM. Trimming cost V 2 bases and J 5 bases, with 13 bases left between them. The CDR3 spans 14 residues. The CDR3 region is CASSLGGVENEQYF. The CDR3 region has the DNA TGTGCCAGCAGTTTAGGAGGGGTTGAGAACGAGCAGTACTTC.